What follows are 26 T cell receptor beta chains derived from one specimen sequenced in a study of blood T cells in healthy people across ages. Primers used in a second PCR of about 6 to 11 cycles were a sample-barcoded 5' primer and a J-beta primer mix. TCRdb reprocessed the 5' RACE reads with MiXCR, giving one entry per CDR3 protein. The sample lists 1.5 million to 2 million distinct CDR3 sequences; 28% were seen once. Input material: blood. These receptors all come from a woman younger than 45 in good health.

This clonotype has just a few counts. The V and J genes are TRBV11-2 and TRBJ2-2; either TRBD1 or TRBD2 may fit D (5 bases each). This CDR3 is built from 16 residues. Germline-derived CDR1 and CDR2 are SGHAT and FQNNGV. Trimming removed 5 bases at V and 0 bases at J, with 13 bases between. The CDR3 is CASSHAGTANTGELFF. CDR3 sequence (DNA): TGTGCCAGCAGCCATGCTGGGACGGCGAACACCGGGGAGCTGTTTTTT.

The V and J genes are TRBV13 and TRBJ2-1, with D maybe TRBD2 (5 bases). The CDR3 totals 14 residues. Germline CDR1 is PRHDT and CDR2 is FYEKMQ (reference sequence). The ends were cut back, 4 bases at V and 4 bases at J, with 11 bases in the middle. The CDR3 coding sequence is TGTGCCAGCAGCTCTGACGGGGAGTACAATGAGCAGTTCTTC. It is translated as CASSSDGEYNEQFF.

This clonotype was counted only a few times. The V and J genes are TRBV3-1 and TRBJ2-1; maybe TRBD1 (6 bases). Trimming shortened V by 2 bases and J by 8 bases, and 16 bases separated the two germline ends. This CDR3 contains 15 residues. In germline, CDR1 is LGHDT, CDR2 YNNKEL (reference sequence). The CDR3 reads CASSQLVNRDHEQFF. In DNA, the CDR3 is TGTGCCAGCAGCCAACTCGTAAACAGGGACCATGAGCAGTTCTTC.

This chain connects TRBV5-5 to TRBJ2-4; 16 bases match TRBD2. Matching the DNA end better, TRBJ2-7 makes the J call doubtful. The CDR3 loop spans 22 amino acids. In germline, CDR1 is SGHKS, CDR2 YYEKEE (reference sequence). CDR3 in DNA: TGTGCCAGCAGCTGGGCTGTTCTCCCAATAGGGACTAGCGGGAGGGCCGAGAACGAGCAGTACTTC. Translating it yields CASSWAVLPIGTSGRAENEQYF.

This clonotype was observed many times. The rearrangement joins TRBV15 to TRBJ2-7; D unresolved. V shed 3 bases and J shed 8 bases, with 8 bases lying between them. Germline V CDR1 and CDR2: LNHNV, YYDKDF (reference sequence). This CDR3 spans 11 amino acids. In DNA form, the CDR3 reads TGTGCCACCAGCAGTGGTAGCAAGCAGTACTTC. Amino acids: CATSSGSKQYF.

CDR3: CSTLTDFYGYTF. The CDR3, as DNA: TGCAGCACCTTAACAGATTTCTATGGCTACACCTTC. This rearrangement joins TRBV29-1 to TRBJ1-2; D unresolved. The CDR3 extends over 12 amino acids. V lost 8 bases and J 4 bases, leaving 14 bases between the germline ends. Germline V gives CDR1 SQVTM, CDR2 ANQGSEA.

The sample holds a few counts of this clonotype. The chain is built from TRBV3-1 and TRBJ2-3; TRBD2 matches at 13 bases. The junction had 4 bases not matched to a gene; V was cut back by 4 bases and J by 0 bases. The CDR3 runs to 17 residues. Germline V CDR1 and CDR2: LGHDT, YNNKEL (reference sequence). The CDR3 spells CASSRTSGGPSTDTQYF. CDR3 nucleotides: TGTGCCAGCAGCCGGACTAGCGGGGGTCCTAGCACAGATACGCAGTATTTT.

The rearrangement joins TRBV20-1 to TRBJ1-1; D is uncertain. This CDR3 has 16 amino acids. The ends were cut back, 0 bases at V and 1 base at J, with 15 bases in the middle. Germline V CDR1 and CDR2: DFQATT, SNEGSKA (reference sequence). The CDR3 region is CSARERSRNSNTEAFF. Here the CDR3 DNA reads TGCAGTGCTAGAGAGAGGTCCAGAAACTCGAACACTGAAGCTTTCTTT.

DNA for the CDR3: TGCGCCAGCAGCTCAACTAGCGCTCCCTACGAGCAGTACTTC. It specifies CASSSTSAPYEQYF. This chain links TRBV5-1 with TRBJ2-7; 7 positions agree with TRBD2. V lost 3 bases, J lost 2 bases, and 5 bases stayed unmatched. CDR1 and CDR2 (germline): SGHRS, YFSETQ. The CDR3 runs to 14 residues. Variable domain in full (rest from reference TRBV5-1 and TRBJ2-7): KAGVTQTPRYLIKTRGQQVTLSCSPISGHRSVSWYQQTPGQGLQFLFEYFSETQRNKGNFPGRFSGRQFSNSRSEMNVSTLELGDSALYLCASSSTSAPYEQYFGPGTRLTVT.

This clonotype has just one count. The CDR3 bases are TGTGCCAGCAGTTCCTCTGCCGGGGGAATTCGTCAGCCCCAGCATTTT. Its translation: CASSSSAGGIRQPQHF. The rearrangement joins TRBV7-8 to TRBJ1-5; the D gene is possibly TRBD1 (5 bases). Trimming shortened V by 6 bases and J by 6 bases, and 21 bases separated the two germline ends. The CDR3 totals 16 residues. In germline, CDR1 is SGHVS, CDR2 FQNEAQ. The variable domain in full, with the rest retrieved from reference TRBV7-8 and TRBJ1-5, is GAGVSQSPRYKVAKRGQDVALRCDPISGHVSLFWYQQALGQGPEFLTYFQNEAQLDKSGLPSDRFFAERPEGSVSTLKIQRTQQEDSAVYLCASSSSAGGIRQPQHFGDGTRLSIL.

The chain recombines TRBV7-6 with TRBJ2-2; the D is unclear. The germline V gene encodes CDR1 SGHVS and CDR2 FNYEAQ. V lost 2 bases and J 4 bases, leaving 14 bases between the germline ends. CDR3 length: 16 amino acids. The CDR3: CASSLSSVPSTGELFF. CDR3 in DNA: TGTGCCAGCAGCTTAAGCTCCGTTCCGTCCACCGGGGAGCTGTTTTTT.

This clonotype turned up a few times. The CDR3 sequence: CASRSPSGRYGYTF. The CDR3 nucleotides read TGTGCCAGCAGGTCCCCTTCGGGGCGGTATGGCTACACCTTC. The chain recombines TRBV12-3 or TRBV12-4 with TRBJ1-2; perhaps TRBD1 as D (5 bases). V lost 6 bases, J lost 5 bases, and 16 bases lay in between. CDR3 length: 14 residues.

This clonotype was observed at least ten times. This rearrangement joins TRBV4-1 to TRBJ2-7; tentatively, D is TRBD1 (5 bases). The germline gives CDR1 MGHRA, CDR2 YSYEKL. V was trimmed by 0 bases and J by 0 bases, leaving 12 bases between them. The CDR3 runs 16 residues. CDR3 amino acids: CASSQDRRQNSYEQYF. CDR3 nucleotides: TGCGCCAGCAGCCAAGATCGGAGACAGAACTCCTACGAGCAGTACTTC.

The V gene is TRBV12-3 or TRBV12-4, the J gene TRBJ1-1, with a tentative D call TRBD1 (6 bases). Trimming left V 6 bases short and J 1 base short, with 12 bases between. The CDR3 contains 14 residues. DNA for the CDR3: TGTGCCAGCAGCCCGTGGGACACGAACACTGAAGCTTTCTTT. Protein sequence: CASSPWDTNTEAFF.

The chain employs TRBV11-2 and TRBJ1-1, with D perhaps TRBD1 (5 bases). From germline, CDR1 is SGHAT and CDR2 FQNNGV. V gave up 2 bases and J gave up 1 base, with 11 bases separating them. This CDR3 has 15 amino acids. The CDR3 DNA is TGTGCCAGCAGCTTAAGCGGGGGAGAGAACACTGAAGCTTTCTTT. Translation: CASSLSGGENTEAFF.

The table lists this clonotype with a few counts. In nucleotides, the CDR3 is TGCGCCAGCAGCACCGGACTGGCCCACAATGAGCAGTTCTTC. This translates into CASSTGLAHNEQFF. The rearrangement uses TRBV5-1 and TRBJ2-1; possible D gene TRBD2, 5 bases. The CDR3 has 14 residues. V dropped 4 bases and J dropped 5 bases, with 13 bases sitting between them. Germline-derived CDR1 and CDR2 are SGHRS and YFSETQ.

This clonotype was detected ten times or more. The genes are TRBV6-6 and TRBJ2-3; D possibly corresponds to TRBD1 (6 bases). CDR3 length equals 14 residues. Germline CDR1 and CDR2: MNHNY and SVGAGI (reference sequence). The V and J ends lost 5 bases and 6 bases respectively, with 15 bases between them. For the CDR3, the DNA is TGTGCCAGCAGTCGAACTGGGGGCCGGGATACGCAGTATTTT. Its protein is CASSRTGGRDTQYF.

The chain couples TRBV2 to TRBJ2-3, with D possibly being TRBD1 or TRBD2 (5 bases each). Trimming removed 8 bases from V and 2 bases from J, with 14 bases in between. The CDR3 sequence is 14 residues long. Germline-derived CDR1 and CDR2 are SNHLY and FYNNEI. The CDR3 DNA sequence: TGTGCCAGCGGCAGGGACGGTCCCACAGATACGCAGTATTTT. Translated, it gives CASGRDGPTDTQYF. Full variable domain (missing parts from reference TRBV2 and TRBJ2-3): EPEVTQTPSHQVTQMGQEVILRCVPISNHLYFYWYRQILGQKVEFLVSFYNNEISEKSEIFDDQFSVERPDGSNFTLKIRSTKLEDSAMYFCASGRDGPTDTQYFGPGTRLTVL.

With respect to this clonotype: A much larger clone differs by one base, so this may be a read error. The CDR3 end shows no conserved phenylalanine or tryptophan, and so a read error is likely. V usage is TRBV28 and J usage is TRBJ2-7; D is unclear. The CDR3 runs to 14 residues. The V gene lost 2 bases and the J gene lost 0 bases, with 8 bases spanning the gap. The germline V gene has CDR1 MDHEN and CDR2 SYDVKM. As DNA, the CDR3 is TGTGCCAGCAGTTTAACAGTCGACTCCTACGAGCAGTACTTG. It encodes CASSLTVDSYEQYL.

Regarding this clonotype: This may be a read error, as it is one base from a much larger clone. The chain links TRBV5-1 to TRBJ2-3, with TRBD2 matching 8 bases. In germline, CDR1 is SGHRS, CDR2 YFSETQ. This CDR3 has 15 amino acids. The CDR3 protein is CAGSPGLVGTDTQYF. DNA for the CDR3: TGCGCCGGCAGCCCGGGACTAGTGGGCACAGATACGCAGTATTTT.

The chain links TRBV9 to TRBJ1-2; D gene uncertain. The CDR3 consists of 14 residues. Germline loops: CDR1 SGDLS, CDR2 YYNGEE. Trimming pared 0 bases from V and 4 bases from J, leaving 10 bases between. CDR3 in amino acids: CASSVELDGYGYTF. The CDR3 coding sequence is TGTGCCAGCAGCGTAGAACTGGACGGCTATGGCTACACCTTC.

This chain connects TRBV20-1 to TRBJ2-1; 7 nucleotides agree with TRBD2. The DNA end lines up better with TRBJ2-7; the J call may be wrong. This CDR3 comprises 13 residues. Germline CDR1 DFQATT, CDR2 SNEGSKA (reference sequence). The CDR3 is CSAPPSGRDEQYF. CDR3 DNA: TGCAGTGCCCCTCCTTCTGGGAGGGACGAGCAGTACTTC.

This clonotype was seen once. The rearrangement uses TRBV20-1 and TRBJ2-2; TRBD1 agrees at 7 bases. Per the germline V gene, CDR1 is DFQATT and CDR2 is SNEGSKA (reference sequence). The CDR3 contains 16 residues. Trimming at V came to 0 bases and at J to 5 bases, leaving 9 bases not matched to a gene. In DNA form, the CDR3 reads TGCAGTGCTAGAGATGGGGGACAGCCACTTACCGGGGAGCTGTTTTTT. Its protein product is CSARDGGQPLTGELFF.

Many counts were recorded for this clonotype. The V and J genes are TRBV28 and TRBJ2-5, with TRBD1 identical over 10 bases. Germline CDR1 and CDR2: MDHEN and SYDVKM. CDR3 length: 15 amino acids. Trimming took 6 bases from V and 6 from J; bases not matched to a gene: 10. The CDR3 loop is CASSQRTGGRKTQYF. The CDR3 DNA reads TGTGCCAGCAGCCAACGGACAGGGGGTAGAAAGACCCAGTACTTC.

This clonotype was detected only once. V gene TRBV12-3 or TRBV12-4 combines with J gene TRBJ1-5; D remains ambiguous. Trimming took off 5 bases at V and 8 bases at J, with 19 bases between the two ends. The CDR3 contains 15 residues. The chain's CDR3 is CASSAGREGYKPQHF. The CDR3 nucleotides are TGTGCCAGCAGTGCGGGTAGGGAGGGTTACAAGCCCCAGCATTTT.

This clonotype occurred a few times. The rearrangement joins TRBV4-1 to TRBJ2-2; TRBD2 matches 8 bases. Germline V gene lookup returns CDR1 MGHRA and CDR2 YSYEKL. The CDR3 runs to 16 residues. J lost 4 bases, V lost 0 bases, and 4 bases had no gene match. The DNA of the CDR3 is TGCGCCAGCAGCCAAGACCCGGGGGGGCCCACCGGGGAGCTGTTTTTT. Its translation: CASSQDPGGPTGELFF.